What follows is one T cell receptor beta chain and its context. The antigen is undetermined. This specimen comes from a study of blood T cells in healthy people across ages. Turning to the study itself: Through template switching, about one barcoded beta molecule was captured per two T cells, as measured in model experiments. Study results and limitations: Strong correlation existed between TCR beta diversity and naive T cell percentage.

Germline CDR1 is SGDLS and CDR2 is YYNGEE. V lost 1 base to trimming and J lost 2 bases, with 5 bases between them. The CDR3 has 13 residues. With a J-beta primer mix and a sample-barcoded 5' primer, a second PCR ran 7 to 11 cycles. TCRdb re-analysed the 5' RACE reads in MiXCR, keeping a single row per CDR3 protein. The table has about 2 million distinct CDR3 sequences, around half seen once; the top ten hold more than 2%. The TCR originated in a woman aged 40 to 55 in good health. V and J are TRBV9 and TRBJ2-3; no definite D call. Source material: blood. The CDR3 is CASSVLVTDTQYF. Here the CDR3 DNA reads TGTGCCAGCAGCGTACTGGTCACAGATACGCAGTATTTT.